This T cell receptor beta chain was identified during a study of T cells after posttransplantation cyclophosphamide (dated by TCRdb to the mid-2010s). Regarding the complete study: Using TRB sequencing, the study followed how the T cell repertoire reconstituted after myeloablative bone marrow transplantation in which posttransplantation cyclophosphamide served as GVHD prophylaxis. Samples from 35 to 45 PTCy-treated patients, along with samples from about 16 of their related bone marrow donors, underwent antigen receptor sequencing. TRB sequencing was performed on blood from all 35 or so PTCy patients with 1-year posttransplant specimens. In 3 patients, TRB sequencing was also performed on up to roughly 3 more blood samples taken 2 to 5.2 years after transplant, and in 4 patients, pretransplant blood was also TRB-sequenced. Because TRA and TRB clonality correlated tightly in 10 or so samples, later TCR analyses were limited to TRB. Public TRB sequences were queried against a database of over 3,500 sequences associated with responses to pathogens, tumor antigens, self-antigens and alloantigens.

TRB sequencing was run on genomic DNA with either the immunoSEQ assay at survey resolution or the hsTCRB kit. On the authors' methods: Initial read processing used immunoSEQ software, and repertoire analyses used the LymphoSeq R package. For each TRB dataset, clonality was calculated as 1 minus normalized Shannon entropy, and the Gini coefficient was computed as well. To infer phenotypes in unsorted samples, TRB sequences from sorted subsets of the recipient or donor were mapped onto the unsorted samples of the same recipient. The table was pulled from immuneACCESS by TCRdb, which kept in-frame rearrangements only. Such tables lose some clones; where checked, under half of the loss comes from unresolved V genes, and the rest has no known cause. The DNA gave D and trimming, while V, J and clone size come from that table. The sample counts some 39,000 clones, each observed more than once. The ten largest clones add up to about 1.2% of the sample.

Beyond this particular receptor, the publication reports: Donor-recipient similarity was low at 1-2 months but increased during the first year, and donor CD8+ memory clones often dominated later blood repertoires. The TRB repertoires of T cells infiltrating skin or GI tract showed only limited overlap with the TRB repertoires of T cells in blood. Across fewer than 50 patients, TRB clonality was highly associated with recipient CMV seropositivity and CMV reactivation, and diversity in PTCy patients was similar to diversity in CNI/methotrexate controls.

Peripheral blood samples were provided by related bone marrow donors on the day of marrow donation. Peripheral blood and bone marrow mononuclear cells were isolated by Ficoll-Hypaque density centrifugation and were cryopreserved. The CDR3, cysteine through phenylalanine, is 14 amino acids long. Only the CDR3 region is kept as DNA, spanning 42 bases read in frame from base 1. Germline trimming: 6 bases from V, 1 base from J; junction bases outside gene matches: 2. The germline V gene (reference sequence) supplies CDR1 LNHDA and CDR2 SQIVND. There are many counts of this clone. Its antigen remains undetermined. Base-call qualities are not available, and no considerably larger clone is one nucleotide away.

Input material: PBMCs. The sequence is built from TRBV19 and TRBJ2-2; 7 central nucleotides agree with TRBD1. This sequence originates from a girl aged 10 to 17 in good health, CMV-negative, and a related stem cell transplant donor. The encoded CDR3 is CASSRDRNTGELFF. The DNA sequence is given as TGTGCCAGTAGCCGGGACAGGAACACCGGGGAGCTGTTTTTT.